This T cell receptor beta chain is from a study of PD-1 blockade in classical Hodgkin lymphoma. Sequencing used immunoSEQ multiplex PCR; TCRdb keeps in-frame clones, though not all of them. The sample holds fewer than 45,000 clones, 66% seen once. The time point was: cycle 4 day 1 (C4D1), after 6 weeks of nivolumab. Every patient relapsed after autologous stem cell transplantation, and brentuximab vedotin exposure varied. The germline V gene has CDR1 SEHNR and CDR2 FQNEAQ (reference sequence). Trimming took off 5 bases at V and 6 bases at J, with 7 bases between the two ends. The CDR3 sequence is 12 residues long.

Material: peripheral blood mononuclear cells (PBMCs), obtained before the fourth cycle of nivolumab. The receptor comes from a human donor with classical Hodgkin lymphoma. The chain employs TRBV7-9 and TRBJ2-2; D is uncertain. CDR3 nucleotides: TGTGCCAGCAGCATAGAACCCGGGGAGCTGTTTTTT. This codes for CASSIEPGELFF. The whole variable domain, remainder taken from reference TRBV7-9 and TRBJ2-2, is DTGVSQNPRHKITKRGQNVTFRCDPISEHNRLYWYRQTLGQGPEFLTYFQNEAQLEKSRLLSDRFSAERPKGSFSTLEIQRTEQGDSAMYLCASSIEPGELFFGEGSRLTVL.